This TCR beta chain was observed in a study of blood T cell repertoires in COVID-19. Study-level information: Some COVID-19 samples were acute and others convalescent; all came from the United States, Italy and Spain.

Assay used: immunoSEQ multiplex PCR; TCRdb lists only in-frame clones, some missing. There are around 220,000 clones in the sample; approximately 80% occur only once, and around 9.3% lies in the top ten. The CDR3 consists of 14 residues. V was pared by 7 bases and J by 4 bases, with 13 bases between. Germline CDR1 is MGHRA and CDR2 is YSYEKL. This TCR was sampled from a woman aged 80 or over with acute or convalescent COVID-19. Sequences were obtained from peripheral blood. The chain employs TRBV4-1 and TRBJ1-4; D is ambiguous. The DNA of the CDR3 is TGCGCCAGCAAAAGACTGCCTGATAATGAAAAACTGTTTTTT. Protein product: CASKRLPDNEKLFF.